This T cell receptor (beta chain) is from a study of CD8 T cells in ankylosing spondylitis. General study results and limits: Disease-associated clonotypes exhibited CD8+ identity and were relatively infrequent in peripheral blood. Reports of some motif variants in reactive arthritis synovial fluid and blood predate this one. Reports say disease-linked clones showed up significantly more in matched ankylosing spondylitis synovial fluid.

This clonotype was counted ten times or more. Its target is not known. This CDR3 comprises 14 residues. CDR1 is DFQATT and CDR2 is SNEGSKA in the germline V gene (reference sequence). The trim removed 6 bases at V and 2 bases at J, leaving 6 bases unmatched. Quantitative barcoded 5'-RACE was used to prepare TCR beta libraries. TCRdb used MiXCR to reprocess the 5' RACE reads, holding one entry per CDR3 protein. The table shows 250,000 or so distinct CDR3 sequences, with 18% occurring only once. The sample consisted of blood, either unsorted or a sorted T cell fraction (not recorded which). The sequence was collected from a male donor with ankylosing spondylitis or in good health (not recorded which). The chain joins TRBV20-1 to TRBJ2-1; 8 nucleotides match TRBD1. In DNA form, the CDR3 reads TGCAGTGCCCAGGACAGGGATCCCTACAATGAGCAGTTCTTC. Translation: CSAQDRDPYNEQFF.